The sequence of this T cell receptor (beta chain) was determined in a study of T cells in Graves' hyperthyroidism and ophthalmopathy. CDR1 MNHNS and CDR2 SASEGT come from the germline V gene. Trimming cost V 6 bases and J 0 bases, with 9 bases left between them. The CDR3 runs to 14 residues. This clonotype was seen a handful of times. Its cognate antigen is unknown. The patients, who ranged from 18 to 65 in age, presented with newly diagnosed hyperthyroidism lasting under 2 months. General study results and limits: Stable hyperthyroidism was separated from ophthalmopathy by a model based on 13 V-J features. The majority of expanded thyroid clonotypes above 0.001 also appeared in blood.

Template material for amplifying TCR beta CDR3 regions consisted of RNA transcripts. The HTBI set primed first-round TCR CDR3 RT-PCR. A single record per CDR3 protein comes from TCRdb applying MiXCR to the multiplex PCR reads. Seen here are over 650,000 distinct CDR3 sequences, about 15% observed once, and the top ten hold about 8.4%. The clonotype originates from a young man with Graves' hyperthyroidism. The chain couples TRBV6-1 to TRBJ1-3; possibly TRBD1 for D (5 bases). The sample taken for sequencing was blood. The CDR3 DNA reads TGTGCCAGCAGCGCGGGGGTCTCTGGAAACACCATATATTTT. It specifies CASSAGVSGNTIYF.